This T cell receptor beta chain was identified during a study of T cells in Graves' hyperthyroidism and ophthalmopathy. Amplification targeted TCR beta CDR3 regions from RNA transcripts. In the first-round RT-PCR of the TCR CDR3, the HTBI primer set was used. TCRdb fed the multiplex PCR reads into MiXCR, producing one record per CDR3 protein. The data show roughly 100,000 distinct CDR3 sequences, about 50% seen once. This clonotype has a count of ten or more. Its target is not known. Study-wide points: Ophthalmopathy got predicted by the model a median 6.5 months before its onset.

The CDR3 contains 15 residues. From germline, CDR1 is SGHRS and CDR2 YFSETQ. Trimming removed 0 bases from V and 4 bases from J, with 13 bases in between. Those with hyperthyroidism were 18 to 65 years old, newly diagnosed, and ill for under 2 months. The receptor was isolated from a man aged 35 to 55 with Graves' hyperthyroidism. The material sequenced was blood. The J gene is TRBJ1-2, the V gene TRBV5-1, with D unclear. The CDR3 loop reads CASSLGSGFSYGYTF. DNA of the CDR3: TGCGCCAGCAGCTTGGGATCCGGGTTCAGCTATGGCTACACCTTC.